These 32 T cell receptor beta chains were all obtained from the same sample, sequenced in a study of CD4 T cells in relation to SARS-CoV-2 and coronaviruses. Clones were sequenced by immunoSEQ multiplex PCR, and TCRdb holds only the in-frame ones, with some missing. The sample gives tens of thousands of clones, about 94% of which show up once; approximately 0.14% is in the top ten. The unexposed donors gave CD4+ T cells in about 2010-2019, prior to COVID-19. The material sequenced was naive CD4+ T cells from PBMCs. The subset here: naive CD4+ T cells isolated by negative enrichment. These receptors all stem from a human donor in good health.

This chain uses TRBV18 with TRBJ2-7; 8 bases match TRBD1. V shed 3 bases and J 6 bases; nucleotides not matched to a gene: 16. This CDR3 is 17 amino acids long. Germline CDR1 is KGHSH and CDR2 is LQKENI. The CDR3 bases are TGTGCCAGCTCACCTATCGGGACAGGAGTTGGAAGTACCGAGCAGTACTTC. Translated: CASSPIGTGVGSTEQYF.

The chain combines TRBV15 with TRBJ2-1; 10 bases are shared with TRBD2. Trimming at V came to 3 bases and at J to 8 bases, leaving 4 bases not matched to a gene. The CDR3 spans 14 residues. Germline V gives CDR1 LNHNV, CDR2 YYDKDF (reference sequence). The CDR3 sequence is CATSSQAGGDEQFF. CDR3 nucleotide sequence: TGTGCCACCAGCAGCCAAGCGGGAGGGGATGAGCAGTTCTTC.

This chain links TRBV4-1 with TRBJ2-5; D assignment may be TRBD1 or TRBD2 (5 bases each). Trimming cost V 1 base and J 4 bases, with 10 bases left between them. The CDR3 sequence is 14 residues long. From germline, CDR1 is MGHRA and CDR2 YSYEKL. CDR3 in amino acids: CASSQAGTLETQYF. As DNA, the CDR3 is TGCGCCAGCAGCCAAGCTGGGACGTTAGAGACCCAGTACTTC.

This chain joins TRBV6-6 and TRBJ2-3; either TRBD1 or TRBD2 may fit D (5 bases each). V was cut by 6 bases and J by 2 bases, with 18 bases left in between. The CDR3 is 16 residues long. Germline CDR1 and CDR2: MNHNY and SVGAGI (reference sequence). The CDR3 coding sequence is TGTGCCAGCAGGTCGAAGAAGGGACGCTTCACAGATACGCAGTATTTT. Encoded protein: CASRSKKGRFTDTQYF.

The DNA for the CDR3 is TGTGCCAGCAGCCTGACTAGCAATGAGCAGTTCTTC. Translated: CASSLTSNEQFF. The J gene is TRBJ2-1, the V gene TRBV12-3 or TRBV12-4; D is perhaps TRBD2 (6 bases). V was shortened by 6 bases and J by 6 bases, with 9 bases between the two germline ends. The CDR3 covers 12 residues.

The CDR3 DNA reads TGTGCCAGCAGTGATCAGGGCCCTCGAAATGGATTCACTGAAGCTTTCTTT. It yields the protein CASSDQGPRNGFTEAFF. The rearrangement links TRBV27 to TRBJ1-1; a possible D gene is TRBD1 (5 bases). From germline, CDR1 is MNHEY and CDR2 SMNVEV (reference sequence). The CDR3 sequence is 17 residues long. Trimming shortened V by 5 bases and J by 4 bases, and 23 bases separated the two germline ends.

The rearrangement joins TRBV7-9 to TRBJ1-5, with a tentative D call TRBD1 (5 bases). Trimming removed 10 bases from V and 2 bases from J, with 18 bases in between. This CDR3 has 15 amino acids. Germline loops: CDR1 SEHNR, CDR2 FQNEAQ (reference sequence). The CDR3 sequence: CATASEGLGNQPQHF. For the CDR3, the DNA is TGTGCCACCGCCTCGGAGGGGCTGGGCAATCAGCCCCAGCATTTT.

The chain recombines TRBV11-3 with TRBJ1-6; no definite D call. Germline V gene sequence: CDR1 SGHNT, CDR2 YENEEA. The CDR3 sequence is 15 residues long. V was cut by 1 base and J by 10 bases, with 14 bases left in between. Written as DNA, the CDR3 is TGTGCCAGCAGCTTAGGGTGGAGCGACGGATCACCCCTCCACTTT. Translation gives CASSLGWSDGSPLHF.

This chain connects TRBV4-2 to TRBJ2-2, with D maybe TRBD1 (6 bases). Trimming pared 1 base from V and 4 bases from J, leaving 19 bases between. Germline V gene data show CDR1 as LGHNA and CDR2 as YNFKEQ. The CDR3 extends over 18 amino acids. CDR3 DNA sequence: TGTGCCAGCAGCCAAGCCGTATCTGGGGGCGGCGTCACCGGGGAGCTGTTTTTT. As protein: CASSQAVSGGGVTGELFF.

This clone was detected only once. The chain recombines TRBV18 with TRBJ2-7; TRBD2 is a possible D gene (6 bases). CDR3 length: 13 residues. Germline CDR1 KGHSH, CDR2 LQKENI. V lost 3 bases and J 2 bases, leaving 8 bases between the germline ends. As DNA, the CDR3 is TGTGCCAGCTCACCCCGGGAGACCTACGAGCAGTACTTC. It encodes CASSPRETYEQYF.

This rearrangement joins TRBV3-1 (or the pseudogene TRBV3-2) to TRBJ2-1; D uncertain. Looked up from germline, CDR1 is LGHDT and CDR2 is YNNKEL (reference sequence). V dropped 4 bases and J dropped 7 bases, with 23 bases sitting between them. CDR3 length equals 17 residues. The CDR3 protein is CASSPSERRPLGNEQFF. CDR3 bases: TGTGCCAGCAGCCCATCGGAGCGCCGACCCCTAGGGAATGAGCAGTTCTTC.

The chain employs TRBV5-1 and TRBJ1-5; TRBD1 matches at 8 bases. CDR1 and CDR2 from the germline V gene are SGHRS and YFSETQ. This CDR3 comprises 18 residues. Trimming at V came to 4 bases and at J to 6 bases, leaving 18 bases not matched to a gene. The CDR3 region has the DNA TGCGCCAGCAGCCCGGGACAGGCCGAGGCGGTTATCAGTCAGCCCCAGCATTTT. It codes for CASSPGQAEAVISQPQHF.

The chain links TRBV28 to TRBJ2-7; maybe TRBD1 (5 bases). Deletions cut 5 bases from V and 7 bases from J, with 15 bases between. Germline V gene sequence: CDR1 MDHEN, CDR2 SYDVKM. This CDR3 spans 13 amino acids. The CDR3: CASSTGLSLEQYF. The CDR3 DNA sequence: TGTGCCAGCAGTACAGGCCTATCTTTGGAGCAGTACTTC.

The rearrangement uses TRBV4-1 and TRBJ1-4; 7 positions agree with TRBD1. Per germline, CDR1 MGHRA and CDR2 YSYEKL. V lost 3 bases, J lost 7 bases, and 8 bases stayed unmatched. The CDR3 consists of 15 residues. In DNA, the CDR3 is TGCGCCAGCAGCCACTACAGGGGCGTCGTTGAAAAACTGTTTTTT. It yields the protein CASSHYRGVVEKLFF.

The chain carries TRBV5-1 and TRBJ1-1; weak D call: TRBD1 (6 bases). Germline values: CDR1 SGHRS, CDR2 YFSETQ. The ends were cut back, 0 bases at V and 1 base at J, with 13 bases in the middle. The CDR3 consists of 16 residues. The CDR3 nucleotides are TGCGCCAGCAGCTTGGCCTCTAACAGGGAGAACACTGAAGCTTTCTTT. As protein: CASSLASNRENTEAFF.

The rearrangement links TRBV3-1 (or the pseudogene TRBV3-2) to TRBJ2-7, with D unresolved. V was shortened by 6 bases and J by 0 bases, with 6 bases between the two germline ends. The CDR3 is 12 amino acids. Germline values: CDR1 LGHDT, CDR2 YNNKEL (reference sequence). CDR3 nucleotides: TGTGCCAGCAGTCGGGCCTCCTACGAGCAGTACTTC. Protein: CASSRASYEQYF.

This chain connects TRBV5-1 to TRBJ2-7, with 9 bases aligning to TRBD2. The CDR3 covers 14 residues. V dropped 4 bases and J dropped 2; count of bases not matched to a gene: 4. Per germline, CDR1 SGHRS and CDR2 YFSETQ. CDR3 residues: CASSLSGSTYEQYF. The CDR3 nucleotides read TGCGCCAGCAGCCTTAGCGGGAGTACCTACGAGCAGTACTTC.

The chain links TRBV4-1 to TRBJ2-5; D not certain. The germline V gene has CDR1 MGHRA and CDR2 YSYEKL. The germline V and J ends were trimmed by 1 base and 1 base, with 4 bases remaining between them. The CDR3 covers 13 residues. CDR3 nucleotides: TGCGCCAGCAGCCAAGCCCTCCAAGAGACCCAGTACTTC. Translating gives CASSQALQETQYF.

The chain couples TRBV28 to TRBJ2-7; D is ambiguous. The CDR3 has 13 amino acids. Germline assignment: CDR1 MDHEN and CDR2 SYDVKM. The germline V and J ends were trimmed by 6 bases and 0 bases, with 9 bases remaining between them. In DNA, the CDR3 is TGTGCCAGCAGGACACCTCTCTCCTACGAGCAGTACTTC. Amino acids: CASRTPLSYEQYF.

The CDR3 sequence: CASSPRDGHYGYTF. CDR3 sequence (DNA): TGTGCCAGCTCACCCCGGGACGGCCACTATGGCTACACCTTC. The chain carries TRBV18 and TRBJ1-2; a possible D gene is TRBD1 (5 bases). CDR1 is KGHSH, CDR2 LQKENI, per germline. This CDR3 has 14 amino acids. Trimming removed 3 bases at V and 3 bases at J, with 11 bases between.

The chain employs TRBV7-2 and TRBJ1-4; TRBD1 aligns across 9 bases. The CDR3 is 15 amino acids. Germline CDR1 SGHTA, CDR2 FQGNSA. Trimming at V came to 4 bases and at J to 7 bases, leaving 7 bases not matched to a gene. CDR3 in DNA: TGTGCCAGCAGCTCCCGGACAGGGGAGGGTGAAAAACTGTTTTTT. Translated: CASSSRTGEGEKLFF.

A single count supports this clone. The gene calls are TRBV9 and TRBJ2-7, with 9 bases aligning to TRBD1. V shed 3 bases, J shed 3 bases, and the junction held 4 bases outside the gene matches. This CDR3 has 14 amino acids. Per germline, CDR1 SGDLS and CDR2 YYNGEE. Written as DNA, the CDR3 is TGTGCCAGCAGCGGGGGACAGGGAATCTACGAGCAGTACTTC. This encodes CASSGGQGIYEQYF.

The rearrangement uses TRBV10-3 and TRBJ2-7, with a possible D match to TRBD1 (6 bases). The CDR3 is made up of 13 amino acids. V was trimmed by 4 bases and J by 10 bases, leaving 17 bases between them. Germline values: CDR1 ENHRY, CDR2 SYGVKD. The CDR3 nucleotides read TGTGCCATCAGTGGGGAATCCGGGACATTCCAGTACTTC. Translating it yields CAISGESGTFQYF.

The chain employs TRBV6-5 and TRBJ2-1; maybe TRBD2 (6 bases). From germline, CDR1 is MNHEY and CDR2 SVGAGI. V lost 8 bases and J 3 bases, leaving 17 bases between the germline ends. The CDR3 extends over 15 amino acids. CDR3 protein: CASELGGVGYNEQFF. In DNA form, the CDR3 reads TGTGCCAGCGAGTTGGGGGGAGTGGGCTACAATGAGCAGTTCTTC.

This clone was seen once. The chain carries TRBV19 and TRBJ2-7; 8 bases line up with TRBD1. The CDR3 contains 16 residues. Trimming at V came to 5 bases and at J to 5 bases, leaving 14 bases not matched to a gene. Germline V CDR1 and CDR2: LNHDA, SQIVND (reference sequence). CDR3 in DNA: TGTGCCAGTAGTTCCCCTGGACAGGGATTATCGCACGAGCAGTACTTC. The encoded protein is CASSSPGQGLSHEQYF.

CDR3 in amino acids: CASSPWPGGSETQYF. The CDR3 region has the DNA TGCGCCAGCAGCCCGTGGCCAGGGGGGTCGGAGACCCAGTACTTC. The chain combines TRBV5-1 with TRBJ2-5, with a possible D match to TRBD1 (7 bases). The CDR3 runs to 15 residues. Trimming removed 4 bases from V and 5 bases from J, with 18 bases in between. Germline loops: CDR1 SGHRS, CDR2 YFSETQ.

The chain employs TRBV2 and TRBJ2-5; 11 bases match TRBD2. Losses at the gene ends were 8 bases for V and 4 bases for J; bases not matched to a gene: 9. Germline-derived CDR1 and CDR2 are SNHLY and FYNNEI. This CDR3 has 15 residues. CDR3 DNA sequence: TGTGCCAGCCGGGGAACTAGCGGGAGAATAGAGACCCAGTACTTC. Its protein product is CASRGTSGRIETQYF. The entire variable domain, with the rest obtained from reference TRBV2 and TRBJ2-5, is as follows: EPEVTQTPSHQVTQMGQEVILRCVPISNHLYFYWYRQILGQKVEFLVSFYNNEISEKSEIFDDQFSVERPDGSNFTLKIRSTKLEDSAMYFCASRGTSGRIETQYFGPGTRLLVL.

The V gene is TRBV19, the J gene TRBJ1-2; the match to TRBD1 covers 10 bases. CDR1 and CDR2 (germline): LNHDA, SQIVND (reference sequence). The CDR3 loop spans 15 amino acids. With V trimmed by 6 bases and J by 2 bases, 6 bases remained unmatched. DNA for the CDR3: TGTGCCAGTAGGAGACAGGGGGCGCCCAACTATGGCTACACCTTC. Translated: CASRRQGAPNYGYTF.

The chain uses TRBV5-1 and TRBJ2-5, with D maybe TRBD2 (5 bases). CDR1 and CDR2 from the germline V gene are SGHRS and YFSETQ. The V end lost 2 bases, the J end lost 7 bases, and 15 bases lay between the germline ends. The length of the CDR3 is 14 residues. The CDR3 nucleotides are TGCGCCAGCAGCTTCGGCGGGTCCACGGGGACCCAGTACTTC. It yields the protein CASSFGGSTGTQYF.

The rearrangement joins TRBV24-1 to TRBJ1-4; maybe TRBD1 (6 bases). This CDR3 has 12 residues. Trimming took 0 bases from V and 11 from J, leaving 6 bases between them. Germline V CDR1 and CDR2: KGHDR, SFDVKD. The chain's CDR3 is CATSDLRGKLFF. In nucleotides, the CDR3 is TGTGCCACCAGTGATTTGAGGGGGAAACTGTTTTTT.

CDR3 loop: CASSWGQGVSTNEKLFF. CDR3 nucleotide sequence: TGTGCCAGCAGCTGGGGACAGGGCGTTAGTACTAATGAAAAACTGTTTTTT. The V call is TRBV7-9, the J call TRBJ1-4; 9 positions agree with TRBD1. Trimming removed 4 bases from V and 2 bases from J; junction bases left unmatched: 8. The germline V gene has CDR1 SEHNR and CDR2 FQNEAQ (reference sequence). CDR3 length equals 17 residues.

The gene calls are TRBV18 and TRBJ2-7, with a weak D call TRBD1 (5 bases). The germline gives CDR1 KGHSH, CDR2 LQKENI. V gave up 3 bases and J gave up 5 bases, with 14 bases separating them. The CDR3 is made up of 14 amino acids. CDR3 bases: TGTGCCAGCTCACCTCGTTCAGGGTTCCACGAGCAGTACTTC. This translates into CASSPRSGFHEQYF. Supplemented by reference TRBV18 and TRBJ2-7, the full variable domain reads NAGVMQNPRHLVRRRGQEARLRCSPMKGHSHVYWYRQLPEEGLKFMVYLQKENIIDESGMPKERFSAEFPKEGPSILRIQQVVRGDSAAYFCASSPRSGFHEQYFGPGTRLTVT.